What follows are 18 T cell receptor beta chains derived from one specimen sequenced in a study of T cell responses to AZD1222 COVID-19 vaccine. Sequencing was performed with immunoSEQ multiplex PCR; in TCRdb, only in-frame clones are kept and a portion is missing. Here the sample spans 140,000 to 150,000 clones, around 90% being singletons. The sample was peripheral blood, taken on day 0 of MenACWY control vaccination. The receptors originated from an adult in good health.

The rearrangement joins TRBV7-9 to TRBJ1-2, with 7 bases identical to TRBD1. CDR1 is SEHNR, CDR2 FQNEAQ, per germline (reference sequence). V gave up 0 bases and J gave up 4 bases; unmatched junction bases: 2. There are 14 residues in the CDR3. This CDR3 is CASSLAGTAYGYTF. The CDR3, as DNA: TGTGCCAGCAGCTTAGCGGGGACAGCCTATGGCTACACCTTC.

V is TRBV4-1 and J is TRBJ1-4; unclear D gene. The germline CDR1 and CDR2 sequences are MGHRA and YSYEKL. This CDR3 comprises 14 residues. Trimming stripped 4 bases from V and 6 bases from J, with 12 bases between. CDR3 loop: CASSPGENYEKLFF. CDR3 nucleotide sequence: TGCGCCAGCAGCCCCGGAGAGAATTATGAAAAACTGTTTTTT.

The rearrangement uses TRBV3-1 (or the pseudogene TRBV3-2) and TRBJ1-3; a possible D gene is TRBD1 (6 bases). CDR1 is LGHDT, CDR2 YNNKEL, per germline (reference sequence). The CDR3 runs 19 residues. Trimming removed 1 base from V and 0 bases from J, with 19 bases in between. The CDR3 is CASSQGTVSTLRSGNTIYF. In nucleotides, the CDR3 is TGTGCCAGCAGCCAAGGGACAGTCTCAACTCTCCGCTCTGGAAACACCATATATTTT.

V is TRBV4-2 and J is TRBJ2-7; 7 nucleotides agree with TRBD1. CDR1 is LGHNA, CDR2 YNFKEQ, per germline. Unmatched junction bases numbered 4, after V lost 1 base and J lost 7 bases. The CDR3 consists of 13 residues. Here the CDR3 DNA reads TGTGCCAGCAGCCAAGTAACAGGGGATGAGCAGTACTTC. Translating gives CASSQVTGDEQYF.

V usage is TRBV5-8 and J usage is TRBJ2-5; 12 bases line up with TRBD2. Trimming removed 4 bases from V and 2 bases from J; junction bases left unmatched: 3. This CDR3 has 15 residues. Germline V lookup: CDR1 SGHTS, CDR2 YDEGEE. As DNA, the CDR3 is TGTGCCAGCAGCCTCGGGACTAGCGGGCAAGAGACCCAGTACTTC. It translates to CASSLGTSGQETQYF.

The V gene is TRBV28, the J gene TRBJ2-7; 8 bases align to TRBD2. J was trimmed by 3 bases and V by 9 bases; bases with no gene match: 10. The CDR3 consists of 14 residues. Looked up from germline, CDR1 is MDHEN and CDR2 is SYDVKM. The CDR3 region is CARTSAGVLYEQYF. The CDR3 DNA reads as TGTGCCAGGACGTCAGCGGGAGTTCTCTACGAGCAGTACTTC.

This chain connects TRBV19 to TRBJ1-1; 9 nucleotides align to TRBD1. V lost 4 bases, J lost 0 bases, and 0 bases stayed unmatched. CDR3 size: 14 residues. Germline V gene data show CDR1 as LNHDA and CDR2 as SQIVND (reference sequence). The CDR3 spells CASSRTGVNTEAFF. CDR3 sequence (DNA): TGTGCCAGTAGTAGGACAGGGGTGAACACTGAAGCTTTCTTT.

The chain is built from TRBV10-2 and TRBJ1-5, with TRBD1 matching 9 bases. V shed 4 bases and J 5 bases; nucleotides not matched to a gene: 3. CDR3 length equals 14 residues. From germline, CDR1 is WSHSY and CDR2 SAAADI. The CDR3 is CASSGQGDDQPQHF. Here the CDR3 DNA reads TGCGCCAGCAGTGGACAGGGGGACGATCAGCCCCAGCATTTT.

The chain combines TRBV10-2 with TRBJ2-7, with a possible D match to TRBD1 (6 bases). Germline CDR1 WSHSY, CDR2 SAAADI. The V end was cut by 8 bases, the J end by 9 bases, with 23 bases between. This CDR3 spans 14 amino acids. The CDR3 loop reads CASAPWDTHPGQYF. The CDR3 coding sequence is TGCGCCAGCGCCCCTTGGGACACTCACCCAGGGCAGTACTTC.

V is TRBV27 and J is TRBJ2-3, with 7 bases identical to TRBD1. Germline V gives CDR1 MNHEY, CDR2 SMNVEV (reference sequence). V lost 6 bases and J lost 0; bases outside the gene matches: 6. The CDR3 is made up of 15 amino acids. The CDR3 is CASSPRDRSTDTQYF. The CDR3 region has the DNA TGTGCCAGCAGCCCCCGGGACAGAAGCACAGATACGCAGTATTTT.

The chain carries TRBV6-5 and TRBJ1-2; 7 bases align to TRBD1. The CDR3 sequence is 14 residues long. Germline CDR1 reads MNHEY; CDR2 reads SVGAGI. J was trimmed by 4 bases and V by 8 bases; bases with no gene match: 10. CDR3 bases: TGTGCCAGCCGGGAACAGGGGCACCTCTATGGCTACACCTTC. Residues: CASREQGHLYGYTF.

The CDR3 is CASSQGPLLDRFDEQFF. CDR3 sequence (DNA): TGTGCCAGCAGCCAGGGGCCCCTTTTAGACCGATTCGATGAGCAGTTCTTC. The V call is TRBV4-2, the J call TRBJ2-1, with D perhaps matching TRBD1 (5 bases). The CDR3 is made up of 17 amino acids. Trimming cost V 3 bases and J 8 bases, with 23 bases left between them. The germline CDR1 and CDR2 sequences are LGHNA and YNFKEQ.

The J gene is TRBJ2-1, the V gene TRBV25-1, with 10 bases matching TRBD2. Germline CDR1 and CDR2: MGHDK and SYGVNS. The CDR3 is 16 amino acids. V gave up 1 base and J gave up 3 bases; unmatched junction bases: 3. CDR3 protein: CASSELTSGDYNEQFF. In DNA form, the CDR3 reads TGTGCCAGCAGTGAATTAACTAGCGGGGACTACAATGAGCAGTTCTTC.

Comments on this clone: Different DNA sequences within this sample yield the same CDR3. The V gene is TRBV11-2, the J gene TRBJ2-3; no definite D call. The CDR3 totals 12 residues. V shed 1 base and J shed 6 bases, with 5 bases lying between them. From germline, CDR1 is SGHAT and CDR2 FQNNGV. The CDR3 bases are TGTGCCAGCAGCTTAGGTTCCGATACGCAGTATTTT. This codes for CASSLGSDTQYF.

The chain joins TRBV18 to TRBJ1-1; perhaps TRBD1 as D (5 bases). Germline V lookup: CDR1 KGHSH, CDR2 LQKENI. Trimming cost V 2 bases and J 5 bases, with 15 bases left between them. There are 15 residues in the CDR3. This CDR3 is CASSPSEGLGTEAFF. The CDR3 bases are TGTGCCAGCTCACCATCTGAGGGGCTCGGGACTGAAGCTTTCTTT.

DNA of the CDR3: TGTGCCTACAACAGGGGACGGGATCAGCCCCAGCATTTT. This encodes CAYNRGRDQPQHF. J is TRBJ1-5 and V is TRBV30; 7 bases align to TRBD1. Trimming cost V 7 bases and J 5 bases; bases outside gene matches: 8. The CDR3 length is 13 residues. Germline CDR1 GTSNPN, CDR2 SVGIG (reference sequence).

This chain joins TRBV3-1 (or the pseudogene TRBV3-2) and TRBJ1-6; possibly TRBD1 for D (5 bases). Germline-derived CDR1 and CDR2 are LGHDT and YNNKEL (reference sequence). The CDR3 runs 19 residues. Trimming took 4 bases from V and 4 from J, leaving 23 bases between them. The CDR3 reads CASSPGEGISSVYNSPLHF. CDR3 sequence (DNA): TGTGCCAGCAGCCCCGGGGAGGGGATATCGTCGGTGTATAATTCACCCCTCCACTTT.

The chain uses TRBV13 and TRBJ2-7; TRBD1 matches 7 bases. Germline CDR1 is PRHDT and CDR2 is FYEKMQ (reference sequence). The CDR3 totals 14 residues. Unmatched junction bases numbered 10, after V lost 4 bases and J lost 7 bases. CDR3 sequence reads: CASSSGTENGEQYF. In nucleotides, the CDR3 is TGTGCCAGCAGCTCCGGGACAGAGAATGGAGAGCAGTACTTC.